Following are 22 T cell receptor beta chains from one sample sequenced in a study of blood T cell repertoires in COVID-19. Generated by immunoSEQ multiplex PCR, the TCRdb table keeps only in-frame clones and is missing some. Of about 120,000 clones in the sample, around 84% were seen once. Sequencing used peripheral blood. Receptors were obtained from a man aged 40-49 years with acute or convalescent COVID-19.

The rearrangement joins TRBV6-5 to TRBJ2-7, with a weak D call TRBD2 (6 bases). Looked up from germline, CDR1 is MNHEY and CDR2 is SVGAGI. The CDR3 consists of 15 residues. Trimming pared 5 bases from V and 3 bases from J, leaving 17 bases between. The CDR3 region has the DNA TGTGCCAGCAGTAAACTGGGACTCCATATCTACGAGCAGTACTTC. Amino acids: CASSKLGLHIYEQYF.

A single count supports this clone. The rearrangement links TRBV13 to TRBJ2-1; TRBD1 matches at 7 bases. Germline assignment: CDR1 PRHDT and CDR2 FYEKMQ (reference sequence). J gave up 14 bases and V 5 bases, and 9 bases lay outside the gene matches. This CDR3 is built from 12 residues. CDR3 bases: TGTGCCAGCAGCGTCTCACAGGGGTCTGAGTTCTTC. Amino acid sequence: CASSVSQGSEFF.

The chain is built from TRBV5-5 and TRBJ2-5; the D is unclear. Per the germline V gene, CDR1 is SGHKS and CDR2 is YYEKEE (reference sequence). The V gene lost 2 bases and the J gene lost 1 base, with 6 bases spanning the gap. The CDR3 contains 13 residues. Here the CDR3 DNA reads TGTGCCAGCAGCTTTGGGCTCCAAGAGACCCAGTACTTC. Its protein is CASSFGLQETQYF.

The chain is built from TRBV25-1 and TRBJ1-1; D is ambiguous. CDR3 length: 15 amino acids. Trimming took 7 bases from V and 1 from J, leaving 16 bases between them. Germline CDR1 is MGHDK and CDR2 is SYGVNS. CDR3 in amino acids: CASIGGLVTNTEAFF. Here the CDR3 DNA reads TGTGCCAGCATTGGCGGTCTTGTTACGAACACTGAAGCTTTCTTT.

This clone was detected once. The chain combines TRBV21-1 with TRBJ2-5; TRBD2, the D gene given by the table, was not confirmed from the DNA. TRBV21-1 is given as a pseudogene. This CDR3 has 14 amino acids. The CDR3 loop reads CASSKGTLGRTQYF. Written as DNA, the CDR3 is TGTGCCAGCAGCAAAGGGACTTTAGGACGGACCCAGTACTTC.

This sequence joins TRBV4-1 and TRBJ2-7, with 9 nucleotides matching TRBD2. The germline gives CDR1 MGHRA, CDR2 YSYEKL. This CDR3 is built from 15 residues. The V gene end was trimmed by 5 bases and the J gene end by 0 bases; junction bases not matched to a gene: 5. CDR3 loop: CASSSGTSLSYEQYF. CDR3 in DNA: TGCGCCAGCAGCTCTGGGACTAGCCTCTCCTACGAGCAGTACTTC.

The V and J genes are TRBV6-5 and TRBJ2-2; D not resolved. V gave up 7 bases and J gave up 2 bases, with 5 bases separating them. Germline CDR1 reads MNHEY; CDR2 reads SVGAGI. The CDR3 covers 12 residues. CDR3 residues: CASILNTGELFF. The CDR3 nucleotides read TGTGCCAGCATCCTAAACACCGGGGAGCTGTTTTTT.

This clone was seen a few times. The chain carries TRBV7-9 and TRBJ1-2; D remains unclear. Germline V gene data show CDR1 as SEHNR and CDR2 as FQNEAQ (reference sequence). The CDR3 sequence is 14 residues long. The V gene lost 4 bases and the J gene lost 4 bases, with 13 bases spanning the gap. CDR3 in amino acids: CASSSGEESYGYTF. CDR3 DNA: TGTGCCAGCAGCTCCGGGGAGGAGAGCTATGGCTACACCTTC.

The chain recombines TRBV2 with TRBJ2-7; 9 bases are shared with TRBD2. CDR1 and CDR2 from the germline V gene are SNHLY and FYNNEI. This CDR3 contains 14 residues. Losses at the gene ends were 4 bases for V and 4 bases for J; bases not matched to a gene: 5. CDR3 amino acids: CASSVERGAYEQYF. CDR3 DNA sequence: TGTGCCAGCAGTGTTGAGCGGGGGGCTTACGAGCAGTACTTC.

In regard to this clone: The sample carries other DNA sequences with the same CDR3. The chain combines TRBV4-3 with TRBJ2-6, with no clear D. Germline CDR1 is LGHNA and CDR2 is YSLEER. This CDR3 has 16 amino acids. Trimming shortened V by 0 bases and J by 1 base, and 7 bases separated the two germline ends. Written as DNA, the CDR3 is TGCGCCAGCAGCCAAGAGCGAGGATCTGGGGCCAACGTCCTGACTTTC. Its translation is CASSQERGSGANVLTF.

CDR3 nucleotides: TGTGCCGGACAGGGGGTGAGTAATGAAAAACTGTTTTTT. Protein sequence: CAGQGVSNEKLFF. The V and J genes are TRBV19 and TRBJ1-4; 10 bases align to TRBD1. Germline CDR1 LNHDA, CDR2 SQIVND (reference sequence). Trimming cost V 11 bases and J 4 bases; bases outside gene matches: 4. The CDR3 consists of 13 residues.

A single count supports this clone. The V and J genes are TRBV29-1 and TRBJ2-2; 7 positions match TRBD1. The CDR3 consists of 14 residues. Germline V gives CDR1 SQVTM, CDR2 ANQGSEA. J was trimmed by 2 bases and V by 5 bases; bases with no gene match: 5. CDR3 bases: TGCAGCGTTCCAAGGGGGCCCAACACCGGGGAGCTGTTTTTT. The encoded protein is CSVPRGPNTGELFF.

The rearrangement joins TRBV6-6 to TRBJ2-5; TRBD2 matches 12 bases. CDR1 MNHNY and CDR2 SVGAGI come from the germline V gene (reference sequence). The CDR3 extends over 15 amino acids. J was trimmed by 5 bases and V by 5 bases; bases with no gene match: 6. CDR3 residues: CASSLLAGGGETQYF. The DNA of the CDR3 is TGTGCCAGCAGTCTACTAGCGGGGGGTGGGGAGACCCAGTACTTC.

The rearrangement links TRBV7-2 to TRBJ1-5, with D possibly being TRBD1 (6 bases). Trimming took 5 bases from V and 3 from J, leaving 11 bases between them. Germline V gene sequence: CDR1 SGHTA, CDR2 FQGNSA. The CDR3 consists of 14 residues. CDR3: CASSLTGFNQPQHF. The CDR3 bases are TGTGCCAGCAGCCTGACAGGCTTCAATCAGCCCCAGCATTTT.

V gene TRBV7-9 combines with J gene TRBJ2-5; D remains unclear. The CDR3 loop spans 14 amino acids. The germline CDR1 and CDR2 sequences are SEHNR and FQNEAQ (reference sequence). V lost 1 base and J lost 0, with 6 bases in between. For the CDR3, the DNA is TGTGCCAGCAGCTTAGGCAGGAACCAAGAGACCCAGTACTTC. As protein: CASSLGRNQETQYF.

This chain links TRBV7-2 with TRBJ2-5, with TRBD2 identical over 9 bases. V shed 5 bases and J 3 bases; nucleotides not matched to a gene: 4. The germline CDR1 and CDR2 sequences are SGHTA and FQGNSA. CDR3 length: 14 amino acids. The DNA of the CDR3 is TGTGCCAGCAGCGCCCTAGCGGGGAAAGAGACCCAGTACTTC. Translation gives CASSALAGKETQYF. The full variable domain, rest sourced from reference TRBV7-2 and TRBJ2-5, is GAGVSQSPSNKVTEKGKDVELRCDPISGHTALYWYRQSLGQGLEFLIYFQGNSAPDKSGLPSDRFSAERTGGSVSTLTIQRTQQEDSAVYLCASSALAGKETQYFGPGTRLLVL.

This chain joins TRBV10-3 and TRBJ2-1; TRBD2 is a possible D gene (5 bases). Per the germline V gene, CDR1 is ENHRY and CDR2 is SYGVKD. The CDR3 consists of 16 residues. Between the trimmed V and J ends, which lost 3 bases and 10 bases, there was a span of 22 bases. The CDR3 DNA follows: TGTGCCATCAGTGAAGGAGGCGGGCTCGGGGTGCGAGAGCAGTTCTTC. Residues: CAISEGGGLGVREQFF.

This clone was detected once. CDR3 in DNA: TGTGCCAGCAGTAAAGTCCGGGACAGTATCTCCTATGGCTACACCTTC. It specifies CASSKVRDSISYGYTF. V usage is TRBV6-1 and J usage is TRBJ1-2, with 7 bases aligning to TRBD1. Germline V lookup: CDR1 MNHNS, CDR2 SASEGT. The CDR3 sequence is 16 residues long. Trimming at V came to 5 bases and at J to 4 bases, leaving 13 bases not matched to a gene.

V is TRBV12-3 or TRBV12-4 and J is TRBJ1-1; D is unclear. CDR3 size: 13 residues. The ends were cut back, 4 bases at V and 3 bases at J, with 9 bases in the middle. The CDR3 loop is CASSYNSYTEAFF. Here the CDR3 DNA reads TGTGCCAGCAGTTACAACAGTTACACTGAAGCTTTCTTT.

V usage is TRBV21-1 and J usage is TRBJ2-1; the table assigns TRBD2, which was not confirmed against the DNA. TRBV21-1 is shown as a pseudogene. This CDR3 is 13 amino acids long. In DNA, the CDR3 is TGTGCCAGCAGCAAAGACCGGTACAATGAGCAGTTCTTC. Protein sequence: CASSKDRYNEQFF.

The chain combines TRBV6-5 with TRBJ2-3, with TRBD1 matching over 11 bases. The CDR3 has 16 residues. The junction had 5 bases not matched to a gene; V was cut back by 4 bases and J by 2 bases. In germline, CDR1 is MNHEY, CDR2 SVGAGI. For the CDR3, the DNA is TGTGCCAGCAGTTTGGGACAGGGGGGATACACAGATACGCAGTATTTT. As protein: CASSLGQGGYTDTQYF.

This chain joins TRBV2 and TRBJ1-4, with 7 bases that match TRBD1. This CDR3 is built from 15 residues. CDR1 and CDR2 from the germline V gene are SNHLY and FYNNEI. The V segment lost 4 bases and the J segment 7 bases; nucleotides outside the gene matches: 9. The CDR3: CASSGLQGRSEKLFF. In DNA form, the CDR3 reads TGTGCCAGCAGTGGGCTACAGGGGAGGAGTGAAAAACTGTTTTTT. Together with reference TRBV2 and TRBJ1-4, the CDR3 gives the full variable domain: EPEVTQTPSHQVTQMGQEVILRCVPISNHLYFYWYRQILGQKVEFLVSFYNNEISEKSEIFDDQFSVERPDGSNFTLKIRSTKLEDSAMYFCASSGLQGRSEKLFFGSGTQLSVL.